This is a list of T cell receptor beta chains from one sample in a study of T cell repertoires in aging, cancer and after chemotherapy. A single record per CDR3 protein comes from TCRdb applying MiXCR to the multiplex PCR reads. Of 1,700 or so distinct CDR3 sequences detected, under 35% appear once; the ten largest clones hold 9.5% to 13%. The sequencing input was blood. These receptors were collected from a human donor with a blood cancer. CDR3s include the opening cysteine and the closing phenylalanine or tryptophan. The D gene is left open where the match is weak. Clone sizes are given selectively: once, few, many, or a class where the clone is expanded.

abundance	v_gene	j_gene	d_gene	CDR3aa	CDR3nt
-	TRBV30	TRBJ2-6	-	CAWKRRGANVLTF	TGTGCCTGGAAGAGGCGTGGGGCCAACGTCCTGACTTTC
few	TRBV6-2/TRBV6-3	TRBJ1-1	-	CASSSSRGGGTEAFF	TGTGCCAGCAGTTCGAGCAGGGGAGGGGGCACTGAAGCTTTCTTT
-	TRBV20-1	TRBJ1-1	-	CSATRPRMNTEAFF	TGCAGTGCTACCCGGCCCCGCATGAACACTGAAGCTTTCTTT
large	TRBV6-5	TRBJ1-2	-	CASSPLTMGYGYTF	TGTGCCAGCAGCCCTCTGACAATGGGATATGGCTACACCTTC
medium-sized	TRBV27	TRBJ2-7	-	CASSLSPTYEQYF	TGTGCCAGCAGTTTAAGTCCTACCTACGAGCAGTACTTC
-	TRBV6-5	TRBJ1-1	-	CASSYLTAGGRTEAFF	TGTGCCAGCAGTTACCTAACCGCGGGGGGGAGGACTGAAGCTTTCTTT
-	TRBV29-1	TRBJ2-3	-	CSVAGIDTQYF	TGCAGCGTTGCCGGAATAGATACGCAGTATTTT
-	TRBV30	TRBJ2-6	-	CAWSVRISGANVLTF	TGTGCCTGGAGTGTACGCATCTCTGGGGCCAACGTCCTGACTTTC
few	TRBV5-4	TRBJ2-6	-	CASSLRGMARGANVLTF	TGTGCCAGCAGCTTGCGGGGAATGGCTCGAGGGGCCAACGTCCTGACTTTC
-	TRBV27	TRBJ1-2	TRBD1	CASSGQGHGYTF	TGTGCCAGCAGCGGACAGGGCCATGGCTACACCTTC
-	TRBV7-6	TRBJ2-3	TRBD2	CASAGDPGDTQYF	TGTGCCTCTGCGGGGGACCCCGGAGATACGCAGTATTTT
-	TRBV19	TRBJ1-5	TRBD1	CASTPRGQGGGQPQHF	TGTGCCAGTACCCCTCGGGGACAGGGAGGGGGCCAGCCCCAGCATTTT
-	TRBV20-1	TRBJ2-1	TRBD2	CSARNLAGLSYNEQFF	TGCAGTGCTAGGAATCTAGCGGGGCTCTCCTACAATGAGCAGTTCTTC
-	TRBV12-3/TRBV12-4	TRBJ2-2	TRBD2	CASSLRTRPNTGELFF	TGTGCCAGCAGCCTGAGGACTAGGCCCAACACCGGGGAGCTGTTTTTT
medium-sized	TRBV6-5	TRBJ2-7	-	CASSSGISEQYF	TGTGCCAGCAGCTCAGGGATAAGCGAGCAGTACTTC
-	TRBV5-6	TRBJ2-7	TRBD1	CASRQTGLRYEQYF	TGTGCCAGCAGACAGACAGGGCTAAGATACGAGCAGTACTTC
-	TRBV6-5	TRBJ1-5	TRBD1	CASSRQGAINQPQHF	TGTGCCAGCAGTAGACAGGGGGCAATCAATCAGCCCCAGCATTTT
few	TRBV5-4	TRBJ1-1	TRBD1	CASSLPGQMNTEAFF	TGTGCCAGCAGCCTTCCGGGACAGATGAACACTGAAGCTTTCTTT
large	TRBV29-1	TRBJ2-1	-	CSVVGQVLSNEQFF	TGCAGCGTTGTCGGGCAGGTCCTTTCCAATGAGCAGTTCTTC
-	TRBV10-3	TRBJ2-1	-	CAISESMGSSYNEQFF	TGTGCCATCAGTGAGTCGATGGGGTCCTCCTACAATGAGCAGTTCTTC
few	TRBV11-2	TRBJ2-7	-	CASSSGPPDFYEQYF	TGTGCCAGCAGCTCAGGGCCCCCAGATTTCTACGAGCAGTACTTC
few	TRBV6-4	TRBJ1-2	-	CASSDSRAPNYGYTF	TGTGCCAGCAGTGACTCGAGGGCGCCAAACTATGGCTACACCTTC
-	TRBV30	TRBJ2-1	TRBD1	CAWSNEGQGAYEQFF	TGTGCCTGGAGTAACGAGGGACAGGGGGCTTATGAGCAGTTCTTC